These T cell receptor beta chains were read from a single sample in a study of cytomegalovirus exposure and HLA in healthy donors. Sequencing was performed with immunoSEQ multiplex PCR; in TCRdb, only in-frame clones are kept and a portion is missing. The sample holds about 120,000 clones; around 77% are singletons and the top ten take about a tenth. The specimen was PBMCs. The receptor set was obtained from a middle-aged man in good health and CMV-seropositive. Both conserved end residues are trimmed from each CDR3.

j_gene: TRBJ2-7
v_gene: TRBV6-1
CDR3aa: ASSPQSNGYEQY

j_gene: TRBJ2-7
v_gene: TRBV7-9
CDR3aa: ASSLYYEQY

j_gene: TRBJ2-7
v_gene: TRBV27
CDR3aa: ASSLSGTGPLYEQY

j_gene: TRBJ1-2
v_gene: TRBV28
CDR3aa: ASTLSAQLYGYT

j_gene: TRBJ2-1
v_gene: TRBV28
CDR3aa: ASSSRDRGPDEQF

j_gene: TRBJ2-2
v_gene: TRBV7-9
CDR3aa: ASSSESGMNTGELF

j_gene: TRBJ1-5
v_gene: TRBV19
CDR3aa: ASSPGGGFNQPQH

j_gene: TRBJ2-1
v_gene: TRBV9
CDR3aa: ASSTNRDSVNNEQF

j_gene: TRBJ2-7
v_gene: TRBV9
CDR3aa: ASSVATGAHYEQY

j_gene: TRBJ1-2
v_gene: TRBV20-1
CDR3aa: SVRPSYGYT

j_gene: TRBJ1-4
v_gene: TRBV5-1
CDR3aa: ASSLGTEDEKLF

j_gene: TRBJ2-1
v_gene: TRBV18
CDR3aa: ASSPVAGGQAYNEQF

j_gene: TRBJ1-2
v_gene: TRBV13
CDR3aa: ASSFDRGRSYGYT

j_gene: TRBJ2-3
v_gene: TRBV11-3
CDR3aa: ASSPGTRREDTQY

j_gene: TRBJ2-3
v_gene: TRBV4-3
CDR3aa: ASSQFNGGAGDTQY

j_gene: TRBJ1-5
v_gene: TRBV10-3
CDR3aa: AISVGSGGAGNQPQH

j_gene: TRBJ1-6
v_gene: TRBV2
CDR3aa: ARRTGRDYNSPLH

j_gene: TRBJ1-5
v_gene: TRBV19
CDR3aa: ASSPGGGFNQPQH

j_gene: TRBJ1-5
v_gene: TRBV2
CDR3aa: ASSGSLNQPQH

j_gene: TRBJ1-3
v_gene: TRBV28
CDR3aa: ASSQTVTSGNTIY

j_gene: TRBJ1-5
v_gene: TRBV2
CDR3aa: ASSVGSAGQPQH

j_gene: TRBJ2-1
v_gene: TRBV9
CDR3aa: ASSAGTTPYNEQF

j_gene: TRBJ1-1
v_gene: TRBV10-2
CDR3aa: ASKNRTGETLNTEAF

j_gene: TRBJ2-1
v_gene: TRBV4-3
CDR3aa: ASSQEPAGGPNEQL

j_gene: TRBJ1-1
v_gene: TRBV4-1
CDR3aa: ASSQEGTGRMNTEAF

j_gene: TRBJ2-7
v_gene: TRBV5-1
CDR3aa: ASSLETVLY

j_gene: TRBJ2-7
v_gene: TRBV18
CDR3aa: ASSPRDRRYEQY

j_gene: TRBJ2-5
v_gene: TRBV28
CDR3aa: ASRQTAQETQY

j_gene: TRBJ1-1
v_gene: TRBV9
CDR3aa: ASSSTSEGTEAF

j_gene: TRBJ1-1
v_gene: TRBV11-2
CDR3aa: ASSAGRGTEAF

j_gene: TRBJ1-2
v_gene: TRBV11-2
CDR3aa: ASSSNTDRVGYGYT

j_gene: TRBJ2-2
v_gene: TRBV6-4
CDR3aa: ASSTSGGTGELF

j_gene: TRBJ1-1
v_gene: TRBV19
CDR3aa: ASSLGRRGRMNTEAF

j_gene: TRBJ1-1
v_gene: TRBV2
CDR3aa: ASRPGQTNTEAF

j_gene: TRBJ2-2
v_gene: TRBV19
CDR3aa: ASSIGSGTGELF

j_gene: TRBJ2-5
v_gene: TRBV5-1
CDR3aa: ASSLGGSGVQETQY

j_gene: TRBJ2-5
v_gene: TRBV6-6
CDR3aa: ASSPGNTFQETQY

j_gene: TRBJ2-7
v_gene: TRBV27
CDR3aa: ASRPGGRTTYEQY

j_gene: TRBJ1-4
v_gene: TRBV6-6
CDR3aa: ASSAGSATNEKLF

j_gene: TRBJ2-1
v_gene: TRBV7-2
CDR3aa: ASSLGPGNEQF

j_gene: TRBJ1-4
v_gene: TRBV28
CDR3aa: ASTSPRGPPNEKLF

j_gene: TRBJ2-3
v_gene: TRBV18
CDR3aa: ASSSFTDTQY

j_gene: .
v_gene: TRBV6-1
CDR3aa: ACTGTGSYEQY

j_gene: TRBJ1-5
v_gene: TRBV28
CDR3aa: ASSQDRGPLWHQPQH

j_gene: TRBJ1-2
v_gene: TRBV19
CDR3aa: ASSMARVLSGYT